This T cell receptor (beta chain) came from a study of cytomegalovirus exposure and HLA in healthy donors. Study details: An earlier analysis found fewer than 140 million unique TCR beta sequences from about 190 million T cells.

Healthy bone marrow donors made up the donor group. Study-wide results and limits: Investigators reported some 150 TCR beta chains as tied to cytomegalovirus. Previously analyzed data showed that most TCR beta V segments were productive at a frequency of about 90% or about 30%.

A few counts support this clone. Its antigen is unidentified. In the PCR, 60 Vbeta and 13 Jbeta primers were used. The data were produced by immunoSEQ multiplex PCR, yet TCRdb's version contains in-frame clones alone and is incomplete. The sample lists 100,000 to 150,000 clones, 80% occurring once. This sequence was found in a female donor in good health and CMV-seropositive. Sequences were obtained from PBMCs.

The CDR3 sequence: CASKRTGGNQPQHF. The CDR3 coding sequence is TGTGCCAGCAAAAGGACAGGAGGCAATCAGCCCCAGCATTTT. This rearrangement joins TRBV6-1 to TRBJ1-5; 7 bases agree with TRBD1. Germline lookup yields CDR1 MNHNS and CDR2 SASEGT. The CDR3 runs to 14 residues. V shed 7 bases, J shed 2 bases, and the junction held 5 bases outside the gene matches.